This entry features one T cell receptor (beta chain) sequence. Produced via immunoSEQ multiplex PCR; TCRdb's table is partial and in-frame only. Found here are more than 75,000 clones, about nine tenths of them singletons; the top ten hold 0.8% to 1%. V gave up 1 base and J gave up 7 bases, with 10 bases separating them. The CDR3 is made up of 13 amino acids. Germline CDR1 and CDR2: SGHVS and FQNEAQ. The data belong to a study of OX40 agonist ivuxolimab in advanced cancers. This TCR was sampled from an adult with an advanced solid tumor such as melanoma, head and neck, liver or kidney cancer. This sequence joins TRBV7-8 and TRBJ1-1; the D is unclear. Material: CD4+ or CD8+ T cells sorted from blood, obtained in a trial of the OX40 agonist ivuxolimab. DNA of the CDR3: TGTGCCAGCAGCTTAGTGCAGTCGATTGAAGCTTTCTTT. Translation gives CASSLVQSIEAFF.